This T cell receptor beta chain comes out of a study of T cells after yellow fever vaccination. TCRdb reanalysed the 5' RACE reads using MiXCR and keeps one entry per CDR3 protein. The table has about 240,000 distinct CDR3 sequences, more than 3.5% seen once. This clonotype was observed at least ten times. Trimming cost V 5 bases and J 0 bases; bases outside gene matches: 7. The CDR3 is 15 residues long. Germline V gene lookup returns CDR1 MGHDK and CDR2 SYGVNS. The material was PBMCs, obtained 15 days after the yellow fever booster vaccination. This clonotype was sampled from a man between 18 and 29 years old who received the YFV17D yellow fever vaccine. The rearrangement uses TRBV25-1 and TRBJ2-7, with TRBD1 matching over 7 bases. In nucleotides, the CDR3 is TGTGCCAGCAGTCGTCCGGGACAGCGCTCCTACGAGCAGTACTTC. It yields the protein CASSRPGQRSYEQYF.